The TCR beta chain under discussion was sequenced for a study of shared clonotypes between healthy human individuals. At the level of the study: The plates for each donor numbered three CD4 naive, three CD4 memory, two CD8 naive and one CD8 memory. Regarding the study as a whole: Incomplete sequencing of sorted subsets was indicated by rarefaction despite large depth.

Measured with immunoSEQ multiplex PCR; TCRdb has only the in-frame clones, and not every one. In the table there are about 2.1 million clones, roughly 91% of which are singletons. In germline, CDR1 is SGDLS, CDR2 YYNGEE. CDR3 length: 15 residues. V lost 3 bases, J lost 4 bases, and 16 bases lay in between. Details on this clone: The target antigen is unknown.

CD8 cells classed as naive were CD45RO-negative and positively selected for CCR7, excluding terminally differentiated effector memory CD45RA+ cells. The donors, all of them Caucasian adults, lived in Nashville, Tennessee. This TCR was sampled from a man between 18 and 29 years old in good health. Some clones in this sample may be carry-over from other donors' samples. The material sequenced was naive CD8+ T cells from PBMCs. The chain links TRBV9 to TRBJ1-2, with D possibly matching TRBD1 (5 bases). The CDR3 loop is CASSGGGTGVYGYTF. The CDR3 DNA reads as TGTGCCAGCAGCGGTGGCGGGACGGGAGTCTATGGCTACACCTTC.